These T cell receptor beta chains were read from a single sample in a study of blood T cell repertoires in COVID-19. Data came from immunoSEQ multiplex PCR; TCRdb stores just in-frame clones and leaves some out. The sample shows approximately 240,000 clones, approximately 86% of them seen only once. The sample comprised PBMCs or T cells enriched from blood (not recorded which). The receptors come from a woman aged 25 to 39 with acute COVID-19. The conserved cysteine and the conserved F or W are not part of the CDR3 here.

j_call v_call cdr3_aa
TRBJ2-7 TRBV7-9 ASSLTGQAYEQY
TRBJ2-3 TRBV9 ASSVVPSFRTDTQY
TRBJ1-1 TRBV6-5 ASSGRGTEAF
TRBJ2-2 TRBV25-1 ATQQGQNTGELF
TRBJ2-7 TRBV5-8 ASSLAGEVYEQY
TRBJ1-2 TRBV10-3 ATGGAQDYGYT
TRBJ1-1 TRBV5-1 ASSWAVVGTGDEAF
TRBJ2-3 TRBV3-1/TRBV3-2 ASSPGLAGTSTDTQY
TRBJ2-6 TRBV28 ASNAGTLSGANVLT
TRBJ2-1 TRBV12-2 ASRLVTSGGLAYNEQF
TRBJ1-2 TRBV5-5 ASSFGPGDGYT
TRBJ1-1 TRBV12-1 AIPKGDTEAF
TRBJ2-1 TRBV12-3/TRBV12-4 ASSFGGEQF
TRBJ1-4 TRBV7-2 ASSLVVGATNEKLF
TRBJ2-1 TRBV27 ASSLSPPLAGGPVEQF
TRBJ1-1 TRBV28 ASSMPGQLNTEAF